The source of this TCR beta chain is a study of shared clonotypes between healthy human individuals. The V gene's germline CDR1 is SGHTA and CDR2 FQGNSA. The germline V and J ends were trimmed by 5 bases and 6 bases, with 17 bases remaining between them. CDR3 length equals 14 residues. The naive CD8 population came from CD45RO-negative cells selected for CCR7, without terminally differentiated effector memory CD45RA+ cells. The repertoire was sequenced with immunoSEQ multiplex PCR; TCRdb's copy has only in-frame clones and lacks some. Among hundreds of thousands of clones listed, about 96% were seen once.

The receptor was isolated from a young man in good health. The sequencing input was naive CD8+ T cells sorted from blood. The rearrangement joins TRBV7-2 to TRBJ2-7; maybe TRBD1 (6 bases). The CDR3 DNA reads as TGTGCCAGCAGCCGGGACATTGCCCTTAGCGAGCAGTACTTC. This translates into CASSRDIALSEQYF.